This T cell receptor beta chain derives from a study of T cell responses to AZD1222 COVID-19 vaccine. Study outcomes and limitations: White British donors predominated, females outnumbered males, and clonal diversity was possibly underestimated.

In germline, CDR1 is MGHRA, CDR2 YSYEKL. The junction had 6 bases not matched to a gene; V was cut back by 3 bases and J by 5 bases. This CDR3 region has 14 residues. About this clone: The antigen is not known.

The assay was immunoSEQ multiplex PCR, and TCRdb's table has in-frame clones only and misses some. The table shows some 110,000 clones, with 85% to 90% occurring only once. The sequence was obtained from an adult who received the AZD1222 COVID-19 vaccine. Specimen: peripheral blood, collected 28 days after the second AZD1222 dose. V gene TRBV4-1 combines with J gene TRBJ1-1, with 7 bases identical to TRBD1. The CDR3 loop reads CASSHTQGGTEAFF. CDR3 DNA: TGCGCCAGCAGCCACACTCAGGGGGGAACTGAAGCTTTCTTT.